Below are 10 T cell receptor beta chains sequenced from a single sample in a study of low-dose radiotherapy and immunotherapy resistance in tumors. Time point given: before trial treatment. cDNA synthesis used a TRAV/TRBV-specific primer set for both chains. TCR amplification used about 20 PCR cycles, a constant-region primer and a V-primer adapter. TCRdb independently ran MiXCR on the reads; one entry per CDR3 protein. The sample yields under 70,000 distinct CDR3 sequences, 20% to 25% seen once. The source was PBMCs, collected before treatment. The origin of the receptors is a male donor with prostate cancer.

This clonotype was seen only a few times. The rearrangement joins TRBV7-3 to TRBJ2-2; TRBD2 is a possible D gene (5 bases). This CDR3 contains 14 residues. Trimming cost V 3 bases and J 8 bases, with 13 bases left between them. Germline CDR1 and CDR2: SGHTA and FQGTGA. CDR3 region: CASSFTGEKGELFF. The CDR3 DNA is TGTGCCAGCAGCTTCACCGGGGAAAAGGGGGAGCTGTTTTTT.

V usage is TRBV6-8 and J usage is TRBJ2-4, with TRBD1 matching over 7 bases. Germline CDR1 MNHGY, CDR2 SAAAGT. Trimming cost V 5 bases and J 7 bases; bases outside gene matches: 8. The CDR3 has 14 residues. The CDR3 DNA sequence: TGTGCCAGCAGTGGCACTTCGACAGGGAACATTCAGTACTTC. It yields the protein CASSGTSTGNIQYF.

This clonotype has just a few counts. The chain employs TRBV12-5 and TRBJ2-5; TRBD1 might be the D (6 bases). Trimming pared 5 bases from V and 4 bases from J, leaving 11 bases between. The CDR3 has 13 amino acids. Per germline, CDR1 LGHNT and CDR2 FRNRAP. The chain's CDR3 is CASGLTGPETQYF. In nucleotides, the CDR3 is TGTGCTAGTGGTCTGACAGGTCCAGAGACCCAGTACTTC. The full variable domain, its missing parts supplied by reference TRBV12-5 and TRBJ2-5, is DARVTQTPRHKVTEMGQEVTMRCQPILGHNTVFWYRQTMMQGLELLAYFRNRAPLDDSGMPKDRFSAEMPDATLATLKIQPSEPRDSAVYFCASGLTGPETQYFGPGTRLLVL.

This clonotype was counted a single time. The V and J genes are TRBV7-9 and TRBJ2-7, with 7 nucleotides matching TRBD1. J lost 2 bases, V lost 4 bases, and 8 bases had no gene match. The CDR3 loop spans 15 amino acids. The germline gives CDR1 SEHNR, CDR2 FQNEAQ (reference sequence). In DNA form, the CDR3 reads TGTGCCAGCAGCTCTACGACAGGGCCACCCTACGAGCAGTACTTC. The encoded protein is CASSSTTGPPYEQYF.

This clonotype was observed many times. The chain is built from TRBV29-1 and TRBJ2-7, with TRBD1 as a possible D gene (6 bases). V was cut by 2 bases and J by 3 bases, with 17 bases left in between. The CDR3 sequence is 15 residues long. Germline CDR1 and CDR2: SQVTM and ANQGSEA. The CDR3 loop is CSVEFVQGSIYEQYF. The CDR3 nucleotides are TGCAGCGTTGAATTCGTACAGGGAAGTATCTACGAGCAGTACTTC.

This clonotype was seen ten or more times. The V gene is TRBV3-1, the J gene TRBJ2-1; TRBD2 agrees at 12 bases. Losses at the gene ends were 3 bases for V and 5 bases for J; bases not matched to a gene: 5. Germline loops: CDR1 LGHDT, CDR2 YNNKEL (reference sequence). CDR3 length: 16 amino acids. CDR3 region: CASSQRTSGANNEQFF. CDR3 DNA: TGTGCCAGCAGCCAGCGGACTAGCGGGGCGAACAATGAGCAGTTCTTC.

The chain carries TRBV5-1 and TRBJ2-2; tentative D call: TRBD1 (6 bases). Trimming stripped 5 bases from V and 1 base from J, with 9 bases between. This CDR3 has 14 residues. Germline CDR1 is SGHRS and CDR2 is YFSETQ. Here the CDR3 DNA reads TGCGCCAGCAGGGGGACACTGAACACCGGGGAGCTGTTTTTT. Translating gives CASRGTLNTGELFF.

This clonotype was recorded at least ten times. J is TRBJ2-1 and V is TRBV5-1; D is possibly TRBD1 (6 bases). Trimming stripped 0 bases from V and 1 base from J, with 8 bases between. This CDR3 has 15 amino acids. Germline CDR1 SGHRS, CDR2 YFSETQ. The DNA for the CDR3 is TGCGCCAGCAGCTTGGATGGACAGTCCTACAATGAGCAGTTCTTC. This translates into CASSLDGQSYNEQFF.

At least ten counts were recorded for this clonotype. The V and J genes are TRBV5-1 and TRBJ1-4; D gene ambiguous. There are 13 residues in the CDR3. Trimming removed 4 bases from V and 6 bases from J, with 10 bases in between. The germline V gene has CDR1 SGHRS and CDR2 YFSETQ. The CDR3 DNA follows: TGCGCCAGCAGCCCCTATCCGGATGAAAAACTGTTTTTT. This sequence encodes CASSPYPDEKLFF.

This clonotype was detected only a few times. This may be a read error, as it is one base from a much larger clone. This chain links TRBV19 with TRBJ2-7, with unresolved D. The CDR3 runs 13 residues. Germline-derived CDR1 and CDR2 are LNHDA and SQIVND (reference sequence). CDR3 nucleotides: TGTGCCAGTAGTATAGGGGCCGCCTACAAGCAGTACTTC. This translates into CASSIGAAYKQYF.